This T cell receptor beta chain was sequenced in a study of shared clonotypes between healthy human individuals. The wider study: Donors, aged 18 to 49, were a couple of women and three men.

The study drew all its donors from Caucasian adults living in Nashville, Tennessee. Investigators divided CD4+ cells into CD45RA+ naive and CD45RA-negative memory subsets. A 200 ng quantity of DNA, tens of thousands of T cell genomes, went into the sorted-subset replicate PCRs. The repertoire was sequenced with immunoSEQ multiplex PCR; TCRdb's copy has only in-frame clones and lacks some. The sample has a few million clones; about 90% are singletons. The material sequenced was naive CD4+ T cells from PBMCs. Subset described: CD45RA+ positively selected. The receptor comes from a man between 18 and 29 years old in good health. Some clones in this sample may be carry-over from other donors' samples.

The CDR3 spells CASSQDVRAAYEQFF. Here the CDR3 DNA reads TGCGCCAGCAGCCAAGATGTTAGGGCCGCTTATGAGCAGTTCTTC. The gene calls are TRBV4-1 and TRBJ2-1; the D is unclear. The CDR3 has 15 residues. CDR1 and CDR2 (germline): MGHRA, YSYEKL. V shed 0 bases and J shed 8 bases, with 14 bases lying between them.